The 13 T cell receptor beta chains listed next were all sequenced from one sample in a study of T cell changes during pregnancy in multiple sclerosis. TCRdb keeps only in-frame clones here, not all; method: immunoSEQ multiplex PCR. The sample has about 110,000 clones, around 90% seen once. Sequencing used peripheral blood, obtained in the third trimester of pregnancy. The source of these receptors is a female donor in good health, enrolled as a control in a pregnancy study.

The count of this clone is one. V gene TRBV7-2 combines with J gene TRBJ1-1; tentative D call: TRBD1 (6 bases). V was trimmed by 1 base and J by 11 bases, leaving 14 bases between them. CDR3 length equals 13 residues. Looked up from germline, CDR1 is SGHTA and CDR2 is FQGNSA. CDR3: CASSLGRGGSAFF. The CDR3 coding sequence is TGTGCCAGCAGCTTAGGTAGGGGGGGCTCGGCTTTCTTT.

The chain links TRBV7-6 to TRBJ2-7, with 8 bases lining up with TRBD2. This CDR3 has 14 amino acids. V gave up 5 bases and J gave up 5 bases; unmatched junction bases: 8. From germline, CDR1 is SGHVS and CDR2 FNYEAQ. In DNA, the CDR3 is TGTGCCAGCAGCCCTATCGGGGGGGTCCACGAGCAGTACTTC. This sequence encodes CASSPIGGVHEQYF.

The V call is TRBV4-1, the J call TRBJ1-1, with D maybe TRBD1 (5 bases). V lost 7 bases, J lost 5 bases, and 14 bases lay in between. Germline CDR1 and CDR2: MGHRA and YSYEKL. CDR3 length equals 13 residues. DNA of the CDR3: TGCGCCAGCATGCCCGGGGGGGGTACTGAAGCTTTCTTT. Its translation is CASMPGGGTEAFF.

The chain uses TRBV6-6 and TRBJ1-2; TRBD1 matches 12 bases. Germline CDR1 is MNHNY and CDR2 is SVGAGI (reference sequence). The junction had 5 bases not matched to a gene; V was cut back by 6 bases and J by 3 bases. This CDR3 has 15 residues. The CDR3 bases are TGTGCCAGCAGCCAGGGACAGGGGGCATACTATGGCTACACCTTC. This encodes CASSQGQGAYYGYTF.

The J gene is TRBJ2-7, the V gene TRBV25-1, with 12 bases that match TRBD1. With V trimmed by 8 bases and J by 4 bases, 6 bases remained unmatched. From germline, CDR1 is MGHDK and CDR2 SYGVNS. The CDR3 has 14 residues. This chain's CDR3 is CASSGTGGLYEQYF. CDR3 coding DNA: TGTGCCAGCTCGGGGACAGGGGGCTTATACGAGCAGTACTTC.

The rearrangement uses TRBV6-1 and TRBJ2-3; TRBD1 agrees at 9 bases. The trim removed 4 bases at V and 4 bases at J, leaving 6 bases unmatched. In germline, CDR1 is MNHNS, CDR2 SASEGT. The length of the CDR3 is 15 residues. The DNA for the CDR3 is TGTGCCAGCAGTGTTCCTTGGACAGGGGCAGATACGCAGTATTTT. Its translation: CASSVPWTGADTQYF.

The chain carries TRBV7-2 and TRBJ2-3, with D maybe TRBD2 (5 bases). The germline V gene has CDR1 SGHTA and CDR2 FQGNSA. The CDR3 has 16 amino acids. V shed 5 bases and J shed 7 bases, with 22 bases lying between them. The CDR3 sequence: CASSARRTDPGNTQYF. The CDR3, as DNA: TGTGCCAGCAGCGCCCGACGCACTGATCCCGGGAATACGCAGTATTTT.

The CDR3: CASSSPPQGARGYTF. In DNA form, the CDR3 reads TGTGCCAGCAGCTCGCCCCCACAGGGGGCGCGTGGCTACACCTTC. The genes are TRBV5-8 and TRBJ1-2, with 9 bases identical to TRBD1. The CDR3 runs to 15 residues. In germline, CDR1 is SGHTS, CDR2 YDEGEE. V lost 3 bases and J lost 7; bases outside the gene matches: 10. The full variable domain, rest sourced from reference TRBV5-8 and TRBJ1-2, is EAGVTQSPTHLIKTRGQQATLRCSPISGHTSVYWYQQALGLGLQFLLWYDEGEERNRGNFPPRFSGRQFPNYSSELNVNALELEDSALYLCASSSPPQGARGYTFGSGTRLTVV.

CDR3 coding DNA: TGTGCCAGCAGCTTAGTCTTATCTAGAGAAGGCAATCAGCCCCAGCATTTT. It translates to CASSLVLSREGNQPQHF. The gene calls are TRBV7-2 and TRBJ1-5; no clear D. Germline CDR1 SGHTA, CDR2 FQGNSA. V shed 1 base and J shed 2 bases, with 15 bases lying between them. The CDR3 sequence is 17 residues long.

The J gene is TRBJ2-2, the V gene TRBV7-2, with TRBD2 as a possible D gene (6 bases). There are 16 residues in the CDR3. The V gene lost 5 bases and the J gene lost 4 bases, with 17 bases spanning the gap. CDR1 and CDR2 from the germline V gene are SGHTA and FQGNSA. Here the CDR3 reads CASSHKEGWVTGELFF. The CDR3 DNA reads TGTGCCAGCAGCCACAAGGAGGGGTGGGTCACCGGGGAGCTGTTTTTT.

The chain combines TRBV11-2 with TRBJ2-7, with 8 bases identical to TRBD1. Germline CDR1 SGHAT, CDR2 FQNNGV. The CDR3 runs 14 residues. V trimming: 2 bases; J trimming: 2 bases; junction bases outside the gene matches: 2. CDR3 loop: CASSLQGATYEQYF. The CDR3 DNA is TGTGCCAGCAGCTTACAGGGGGCGACCTACGAGCAGTACTTC.

V gene TRBV6-5 combines with J gene TRBJ2-1; D is perhaps TRBD2 (6 bases). Germline V gene data show CDR1 as MNHEY and CDR2 as SVGAGI. The V end was cut by 2 bases, the J end by 0 bases, with 11 bases between. This CDR3 region has 16 residues. CDR3: CASSYDAGSSYNEQFF. The CDR3 bases are TGTGCCAGCAGTTACGACGCGGGAAGCTCCTACAATGAGCAGTTCTTC.

The gene calls are TRBV23-1 and TRBJ1-4; D call uncertain. TRBV23-1 is recorded as an ORF, its role being uncertain. V gave up 2 bases and J gave up 0 bases, with 4 bases separating them. The CDR3 has 14 residues. The CDR3 here is CASSQGPTNEKLFF. The CDR3 region has the DNA TGCGCCAGCAGTCAAGGGCCAACTAATGAAAAACTGTTTTTT.